These 19 T cell receptor beta chains originate from one sample sequenced in a study of regulatory and conventional T cells in RAG deficiency. Genomic DNA came from blood conventional CD4+ T cells gated CD25-low CD127-high. Some clones are missing from TCRdb's copy, which holds only in-frame ones; the method was immunoSEQ multiplex PCR. Here the sample spans 30,000 to 40,000 clones, 76% being singletons. Another study also made use of these data, one on regulatory T cells. That paper states: The primer mix had 52 TRBV and 13 TRBJ primers.

What was sequenced was CD4+ effector T cells sorted from blood. Receptor source: a human donor in good health.

The CDR3 bases are TGTGCCAGCAGCTCTTACCGGGACAGGGGGCGCGAGCAGTACTTC. Translation: CASSSYRDRGREQYF. The chain uses TRBV7-2 and TRBJ2-7; 12 bases map to TRBD1. V shed 4 bases, J shed 6 bases, and the junction held 7 bases outside the gene matches. This CDR3 has 15 residues. Germline assignment: CDR1 SGHTA and CDR2 FQGNSA.

The chain combines TRBV7-9 with TRBJ1-3; 7 bases line up with TRBD1. The CDR3 is 16 residues long. Trimming removed 5 bases from V and 2 bases from J; junction bases left unmatched: 9. Germline V gene sequence: CDR1 SEHNR, CDR2 FQNEAQ (reference sequence). CDR3: CASSPQGGLTGNTIYF. The CDR3 region has the DNA TGTGCCAGCAGCCCCCAGGGGGGTCTTACTGGAAACACCATATATTTT.

The genes are TRBV7-9 and TRBJ2-1, with TRBD1 identical over 11 bases. The V segment lost 5 bases and the J segment 1 base; nucleotides outside the gene matches: 1. The CDR3 is made up of 15 amino acids. Germline CDR1 reads SEHNR; CDR2 reads FQNEAQ (reference sequence). The CDR3 DNA reads as TGTGCCAGCAGCCGGGACAGGGGGTCCTACAATGAGCAGTTCTTC. It specifies CASSRDRGSYNEQFF.

The gene calls are TRBV10-3 and TRBJ2-1; 7 positions agree with TRBD1. Germline CDR1 is ENHRY and CDR2 is SYGVKD. Trimming at V came to 4 bases and at J to 4 bases, leaving 4 bases not matched to a gene. The CDR3 totals 14 residues. As DNA, the CDR3 is TGTGCCATCAGTGCCCCGGGACAGTACAATGAGCAGTTCTTC. This codes for CAISAPGQYNEQFF.

This chain links TRBV12-5 with TRBJ2-3; 10 nucleotides agree with TRBD1. Germline V gene data show CDR1 as LGHNT and CDR2 as FRNRAP. There are 15 residues in the CDR3. J lost 5 bases, V lost 6 bases, and 8 bases had no gene match. For the CDR3, the DNA is TGTGCTAGTGGCACGGGACAGGGGCAGGGAGATACGCAGTATTTT. Its protein is CASGTGQGQGDTQYF.

This clone was found a few times. This chain links TRBV6-1 with TRBJ1-2, with 9 bases aligning to TRBD1. Losses at the gene ends were 5 bases for V and 14 bases for J; bases not matched to a gene: 9. Germline CDR1 MNHNS, CDR2 SASEGT. The CDR3 totals 12 residues. The CDR3 spells CASSTHRTGETF. Here the CDR3 DNA reads TGTGCCAGCAGTACCCACCGGACAGGGGAGACCTTC.

V and J are TRBV6-1 and TRBJ2-7; 7 bases are shared with TRBD2. V was pared by 7 bases and J by 2 bases, with 5 bases of the junction left unmatched. Germline V CDR1 and CDR2: MNHNS, SASEGT. This CDR3 has 13 amino acids. This CDR3 is CASKPTSTYEQYF. CDR3 DNA: TGTGCCAGCAAGCCGACTAGCACCTACGAGCAGTACTTC.

This clone was picked up a small number of times. The V call is TRBV5-4, the J call TRBJ1-2, with TRBD1 identical over 7 bases. V dropped 2 bases and J dropped 6; count of bases not matched to a gene: 4. The length of the CDR3 is 13 residues. Germline V gene data show CDR1 as SGHNT and CDR2 as YYREEE (reference sequence). The CDR3 region is CASSLQGIHGYTF. The CDR3 DNA sequence: TGTGCCAGCAGCTTACAGGGGATTCATGGCTACACCTTC.

This chain links TRBV6-5 with TRBJ1-4; weak D call: TRBD1 (5 bases). The germline CDR1 and CDR2 sequences are MNHEY and SVGAGI. The CDR3 consists of 14 residues. Trimming cost V 5 bases and J 6 bases, with 13 bases left between them. The CDR3: CASSPWGGYEKLFF. The CDR3 DNA reads TGTGCCAGCAGTCCTTGGGGGGGATATGAAAAACTGTTTTTT.

The V call is TRBV7-3, the J call TRBJ2-7; D may be TRBD2 (7 bases). This CDR3 comprises 16 residues. Trimming left V 5 bases short and J 3 bases short, with 20 bases between. In germline, CDR1 is SGHTA, CDR2 FQGTGA. The CDR3 DNA sequence: TGTGCCAGCAGCGCAAGCGCGGGGGCCCTACGCTACGAGCAGTACTTC. It codes for CASSASAGALRYEQYF.

The chain couples TRBV10-3 to TRBJ1-6; 7 bases align to TRBD1. The germline gives CDR1 ENHRY, CDR2 SYGVKD. V lost 6 bases, J lost 7 bases, and 3 bases stayed unmatched. This CDR3 contains 13 residues. The CDR3 is CAIRQGLNSPLHF. The CDR3 region has the DNA TGTGCCATCAGACAGGGGTTGAATTCACCCCTCCACTTT.

The gene calls are TRBV7-9 and TRBJ1-2, with D unresolved. This CDR3 is built from 15 residues. In germline, CDR1 is SEHNR, CDR2 FQNEAQ (reference sequence). V was trimmed by 5 bases and J by 0 bases, leaving 13 bases between them. CDR3 nucleotide sequence: TGTGCCAGCAGCCACATTACGCAACCTAACTATGGCTACACCTTC. Amino acid sequence: CASSHITQPNYGYTF. The complete variable domain, with remaining parts taken from reference TRBV7-9 and TRBJ1-2, reads DTGVSQNPRHKITKRGQNVTFRCDPISEHNRLYWYRQTLGQGPEFLTYFQNEAQLEKSRLLSDRFSAERPKGSFSTLEIQRTEQGDSAMYLCASSHITQPNYGYTFGSGTRLTVV.

V is TRBV28 and J is TRBJ2-2; 7 positions match TRBD2. V lost 0 bases to trimming and J lost 2 bases; unmatched junction nucleotides: 12. This CDR3 comprises 19 residues. CDR1 is MDHEN, CDR2 SYDVKM, per germline. DNA for the CDR3: TGTGCCAGCAGTTTATGGCTAGCGGCGTCAAGGATTAACACCGGGGAGCTGTTTTTT. Its protein is CASSLWLAASRINTGELFF.

This chain connects TRBV2 to TRBJ1-1; 7 bases map to TRBD1. CDR1 is SNHLY and CDR2 is FYNNEI in the germline V gene. V lost 6 bases to trimming and J lost 0 bases; unmatched junction nucleotides: 4. The CDR3 is made up of 14 amino acids. The CDR3 protein is CASRADRLNTEAFF. The CDR3 DNA sequence: TGTGCCAGCAGAGCGGACAGGTTGAACACTGAAGCTTTCTTT.

The V gene is TRBV9, the J gene TRBJ1-2, with TRBD1 as a possible D gene (5 bases). Germline CDR1 SGDLS, CDR2 YYNGEE. CDR3 length: 16 amino acids. Between the trimmed V and J ends, which lost 0 bases and 5 bases, there was a span of 17 bases. The CDR3 loop is CASSVASEGFGYGYTF. CDR3 in DNA: TGTGCCAGCAGCGTAGCCTCTGAGGGGTTCGGGTATGGCTACACCTTC.

The chain employs TRBV7-6 and TRBJ2-7; 12 bases are a match to TRBD2. The CDR3 is made up of 15 amino acids. Looked up from germline, CDR1 is SGHVS and CDR2 is FNYEAQ. After removal of 5 bases from V and 1 base from J, the junction contained 3 bases not matched to a gene. The CDR3 DNA sequence: TGTGCCAGCAGCACACTAGCGGGGGGTTCCTACGAGCAGTACTTC. The encoded protein is CASSTLAGGSYEQYF.

The chain has TRBV7-2 and TRBJ1-2; TRBD1 matches at 7 bases. This CDR3 spans 15 amino acids. The ends lost 5 bases at V and 8 bases at J; junction bases unmatched: 14. Germline V lookup: CDR1 SGHTA, CDR2 FQGNSA. As DNA, the CDR3 is TGTGCCAGCAGCCTAACGGGACAGAGCGTGGCGGGCTACACCTTC. Translated, it gives CASSLTGQSVAGYTF.

This clone appeared a single time. The chain has TRBV2 and TRBJ2-5, with 13 bases identical to TRBD2. V shed 6 bases and J 4 bases; nucleotides not matched to a gene: 5. The CDR3 contains 15 residues. Germline V gives CDR1 SNHLY, CDR2 FYNNEI. CDR3 region: CASRGTSGAPETQYF. CDR3 sequence (DNA): TGTGCCAGCAGGGGGACTAGCGGGGCCCCAGAGACCCAGTACTTC. Full variable domain (rest looked up from reference TRBV2 and TRBJ2-5): EPEVTQTPSHQVTQMGQEVILRCVPISNHLYFYWYRQILGQKVEFLVSFYNNEISEKSEIFDDQFSVERPDGSNFTLKIRSTKLEDSAMYFCASRGTSGAPETQYFGPGTRLLVL.

In its sample, this clone was seen a few times. V and J are TRBV10-2 and TRBJ2-7, with D perhaps assigned TRBD1 or TRBD2 (6 bases each). V lost 6 bases, J lost 12 bases, and 21 bases lay in between. The germline V gene has CDR1 WSHSY and CDR2 SAAADI. The CDR3 spans 13 residues. The CDR3 spells CASREGHMPEGYF. The DNA of the CDR3 is TGCGCCAGCAGGGAGGGACACATGCCCGAGGGGTACTTC.